These 16 T cell receptor beta chains were all obtained from the same sample, sequenced in a study of OX40 agonist ivuxolimab in advanced cancers. TCRdb keeps only in-frame clones here, not all; method: immunoSEQ multiplex PCR. The table has tens of thousands of clones, approximately 90% seen once. Sequenced here: CD4+ or CD8+ T cells sorted from blood, sampled in a trial of the OX40 agonist ivuxolimab. The receptor set was obtained from an adult with an advanced solid tumor such as melanoma, head and neck, liver or kidney cancer.

This clone appeared a single time. CDR3 residues: CASSQPDRGGGPYYEQYF. CDR3 coding DNA: TGTGCCAGCAGCCAACCGGACAGGGGGGGCGGTCCTTACTACGAGCAGTACTTC. J is TRBJ2-7 and V is TRBV14; 10 bases match TRBD1. Germline-derived CDR1 and CDR2 are SGHDN and FVKESK. Trimming removed 2 bases from V and 3 bases from J; junction bases left unmatched: 13. The CDR3 covers 18 residues.

The chain combines TRBV27 with TRBJ1-1; possibly TRBD1 for D (5 bases). The CDR3 is 15 residues long. V was cut by 3 bases and J by 0 bases, with 11 bases left in between. Germline loops: CDR1 MNHEY, CDR2 SMNVEV (reference sequence). This CDR3 reads CASSFSGIMNTEAFF. The CDR3 nucleotides are TGTGCCAGCAGTTTTTCAGGGATTATGAACACTGAAGCTTTCTTT.

The rearrangement uses TRBV5-8 and TRBJ2-7; 10 positions agree with TRBD1. Trimming removed 5 bases from V and 1 base from J; junction bases left unmatched: 6. Looked up from germline, CDR1 is SGHTS and CDR2 is YDEGEE. CDR3 length: 15 residues. CDR3 in DNA: TGTGCCAGCAGGTCCGGGACAGGGGCTTCCTACGAGCAGTACTTC. Protein sequence: CASRSGTGASYEQYF.

This rearrangement joins TRBV7-9 to TRBJ2-5; 7 bases agree with TRBD2. Germline V CDR1 and CDR2: SEHNR, FQNEAQ (reference sequence). The CDR3 is made up of 14 amino acids. The ends lost 5 bases at V and 4 bases at J; junction bases unmatched: 7. Here the CDR3 DNA reads TGTGCCAGCAGCCCGAGACTAGCACCAGAGACCCAGTACTTC. It translates to CASSPRLAPETQYF. The complete variable domain, with remaining parts taken from reference TRBV7-9 and TRBJ2-5, reads DTGVSQNPRHKITKRGQNVTFRCDPISEHNRLYWYRQTLGQGPEFLTYFQNEAQLEKSRLLSDRFSAERPKGSFSTLEIQRTEQGDSAMYLCASSPRLAPETQYFGPGTRLLVL.

The rearrangement links TRBV4-1 to TRBJ2-3, with D tentatively TRBD1 or TRBD2 (5 bases each). The CDR3 runs 16 residues. Germline lookup yields CDR1 MGHRA and CDR2 YSYEKL. Between the trimmed V and J ends, which lost 2 bases and 1 base, there was a span of 13 bases. CDR3 sequence reads: CASSQRGVPGTDTQYF. For the CDR3, the DNA is TGCGCCAGCAGCCAACGAGGGGTCCCGGGCACAGATACGCAGTATTTT.

The chain recombines TRBV18 with TRBJ1-2; maybe TRBD1 (6 bases). The CDR3 sequence is 14 residues long. V was clipped by 6 bases and J by 4 bases, with 15 bases between them. CDR1 is KGHSH and CDR2 is LQKENI in the germline V gene. CDR3 bases: TGTGCCAGCTCCGACGGGCAGGGGCTCTATGGCTACACCTTC. This codes for CASSDGQGLYGYTF. Variable domain in full (rest from reference TRBV18 and TRBJ1-2): NAGVMQNPRHLVRRRGQEARLRCSPMKGHSHVYWYRQLPEEGLKFMVYLQKENIIDESGMPKERFSAEFPKEGPSILRIQQVVRGDSAAYFCASSDGQGLYGYTFGSGTRLTVV.

In DNA, the CDR3 is TGCGCCAGCAGCCATATCGTCAATGAGCAGTTCTTC. Its protein is CASSHIVNEQFF. This chain connects TRBV4-1 to TRBJ2-1; no reliable D call. The CDR3 consists of 12 residues. In germline, CDR1 is MGHRA, CDR2 YSYEKL. V dropped 3 bases and J dropped 6 bases, with 6 bases sitting between them.

The chain is built from TRBV30 and TRBJ2-3; 7 bases match TRBD1. This CDR3 has 13 amino acids. V shed 3 bases and J 3 bases; nucleotides not matched to a gene: 3. Germline V gives CDR1 GTSNPN, CDR2 SVGIG (reference sequence). The CDR3 region is CAWSAQGTDTQYF. The CDR3 DNA reads as TGTGCCTGGAGCGCACAGGGGACAGATACGCAGTATTTT.

A single count supports this clone. The V gene is TRBV19, the J gene TRBJ2-1; 9 bases fit TRBD2. CDR1 and CDR2 from the germline V gene are LNHDA and SQIVND (reference sequence). The CDR3 consists of 16 residues. V lost 5 bases to trimming and J lost 0 bases; unmatched junction nucleotides: 5. The CDR3 here is CASSPLSGSSYNEQFF. The DNA for the CDR3 is TGTGCCAGTAGTCCACTTAGCGGGAGCTCCTACAATGAGCAGTTCTTC.

This rearrangement joins TRBV29-1 to TRBJ2-1; 7 bases are shared with TRBD2. V lost 3 bases to trimming and J lost 4 bases; unmatched junction nucleotides: 3. Germline V gene lookup returns CDR1 SQVTM and CDR2 ANQGSEA. The CDR3 covers 13 residues. The CDR3 loop reads CSVDGGGYNEQFF. As DNA, the CDR3 is TGCAGCGTTGATGGGGGGGGTTACAATGAGCAGTTCTTC.

J is TRBJ1-2 and V is TRBV28, with D unclear. Germline values: CDR1 MDHEN, CDR2 SYDVKM. With 4 bases removed from V and 7 bases from J, the gap between germline ends came to 16 bases. The CDR3 is 14 residues long. CDR3 sequence reads: CASSSPPGSGGYTF. The DNA for the CDR3 is TGTGCCAGCAGTTCCCCTCCGGGATCCGGTGGCTACACCTTC.

The V gene is TRBV27, the J gene TRBJ1-1, with 9 positions matching TRBD1. Germline CDR1 is MNHEY and CDR2 is SMNVEV (reference sequence). The ends lost 6 bases at V and 4 bases at J; junction bases unmatched: 9. This CDR3 has 15 residues. CDR3 DNA: TGTGCCAGCAGAGTACAGGGGGCGCGAATCACTGAAGCTTTCTTT. It yields the protein CASRVQGARITEAFF.

The V gene is TRBV7-9, the J gene TRBJ2-7; a possible D gene is TRBD1 (6 bases). Germline V gene data show CDR1 as SEHNR and CDR2 as FQNEAQ (reference sequence). Trimming cost V 2 bases and J 1 base, with 12 bases left between them. This CDR3 region has 15 residues. The CDR3 region is CASSLQRGKSYEQYF. Here the CDR3 DNA reads TGTGCCAGCAGCTTACAAAGGGGGAAATCCTACGAGCAGTACTTC.

This chain uses TRBV16 with TRBJ2-1; 7 bases match TRBD1. Germline-derived CDR1 and CDR2 are KGHSY and FQNENV. With V trimmed by 2 bases and J by 7 bases, 14 bases remained unmatched. The CDR3 is 17 residues long. The CDR3 reads CASSQEDTGQVFNEQFF. Here the CDR3 DNA reads TGTGCCAGCAGCCAAGAGGATACCGGACAGGTCTTTAATGAGCAGTTCTTC.

V gene TRBV10-1 combines with J gene TRBJ1-5, with D unresolved. CDR3 length: 16 residues. V was pared by 2 bases and J by 0 bases, with 11 bases between. Per the germline V gene, CDR1 is WNHNN and CDR2 is SYGVQD (reference sequence). The CDR3 DNA is TGCGCCAGCAGTGAGATGGGCGAATATAGCAATCAGCCCCAGCATTTT. Its protein is CASSEMGEYSNQPQHF.

The genes are TRBV9 and TRBJ2-7; TRBD1 aligns across 9 bases. CDR1 is SGDLS, CDR2 YYNGEE, per germline. This CDR3 is built from 16 residues. The trim removed 0 bases at V and 5 bases at J, leaving 9 bases unmatched. As DNA, the CDR3 is TGTGCCAGCAGCGTAGCCCCGACAGGGGGATCGAACGAGCAGTACTTC. This encodes CASSVAPTGGSNEQYF. Full variable domain (missing parts from reference TRBV9 and TRBJ2-7): DSGVTQTPKHLITATGQRVTLRCSPRSGDLSVYWYQQSLDQGLQFLIQYYNGEERAKGNILERFSAQQFPDLHSELNLSSLELGDSALYFCASSVAPTGGSNEQYFGPGTRLTVT.